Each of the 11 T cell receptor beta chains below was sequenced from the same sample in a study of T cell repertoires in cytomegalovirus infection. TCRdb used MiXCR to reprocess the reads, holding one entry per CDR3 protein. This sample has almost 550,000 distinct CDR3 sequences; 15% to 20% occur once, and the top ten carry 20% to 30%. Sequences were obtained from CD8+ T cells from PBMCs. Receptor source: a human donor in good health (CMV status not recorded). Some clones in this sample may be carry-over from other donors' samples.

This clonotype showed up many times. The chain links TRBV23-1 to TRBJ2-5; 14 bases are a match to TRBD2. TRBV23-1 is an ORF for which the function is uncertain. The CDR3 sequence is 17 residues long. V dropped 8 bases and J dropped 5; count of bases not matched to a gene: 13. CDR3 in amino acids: CASGGGLAGAPGETQYF. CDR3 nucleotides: TGCGCCAGCGGGGGGGGACTAGCGGGAGCTCCAGGGGAGACCCAGTACTTC.

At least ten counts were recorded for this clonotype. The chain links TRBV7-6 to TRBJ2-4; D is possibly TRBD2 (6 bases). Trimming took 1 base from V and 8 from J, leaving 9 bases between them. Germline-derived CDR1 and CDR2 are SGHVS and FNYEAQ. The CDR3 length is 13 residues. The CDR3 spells CASSLEWGDIQYF. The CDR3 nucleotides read TGTGCCAGCAGCTTAGAATGGGGGGACATTCAGTACTTC.

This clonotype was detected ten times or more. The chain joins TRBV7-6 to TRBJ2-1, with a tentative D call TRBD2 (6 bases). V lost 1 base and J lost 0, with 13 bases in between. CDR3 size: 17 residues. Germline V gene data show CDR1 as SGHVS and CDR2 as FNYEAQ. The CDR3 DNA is TGTGCCAGCAGCTTAGATTTTAGCGGAAGCTCCTACAATGAGCAGTTCTTC. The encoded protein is CASSLDFSGSSYNEQFF.

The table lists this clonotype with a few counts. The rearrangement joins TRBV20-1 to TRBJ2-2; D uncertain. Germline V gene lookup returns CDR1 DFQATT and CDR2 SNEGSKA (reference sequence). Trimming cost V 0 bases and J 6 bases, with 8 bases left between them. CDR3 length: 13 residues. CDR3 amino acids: CSARDQRPGELFF. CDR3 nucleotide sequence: TGCAGTGCTAGAGATCAGAGGCCCGGGGAGCTGTTTTTT.

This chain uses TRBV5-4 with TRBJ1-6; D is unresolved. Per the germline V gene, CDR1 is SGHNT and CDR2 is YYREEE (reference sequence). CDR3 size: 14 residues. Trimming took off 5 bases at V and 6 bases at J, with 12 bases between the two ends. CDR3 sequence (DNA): TGTGCCAGCAGTTCCCAATATGCTAATTCACCCCTCCACTTT. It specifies CASSSQYANSPLHF.

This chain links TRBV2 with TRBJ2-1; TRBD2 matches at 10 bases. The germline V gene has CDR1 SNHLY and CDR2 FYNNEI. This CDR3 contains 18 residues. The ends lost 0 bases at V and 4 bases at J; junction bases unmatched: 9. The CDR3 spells CASSEAPLAGEGYNEQFF. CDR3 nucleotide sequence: TGTGCCAGCAGTGAAGCTCCTCTAGCGGGAGAGGGTTACAATGAGCAGTTCTTC. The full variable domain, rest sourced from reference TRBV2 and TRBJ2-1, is EPEVTQTPSHQVTQMGQEVILRCVPISNHLYFYWYRQILGQKVEFLVSFYNNEISEKSEIFDDQFSVERPDGSNFTLKIRSTKLEDSAMYFCASSEAPLAGEGYNEQFFGPGTRLTVL.

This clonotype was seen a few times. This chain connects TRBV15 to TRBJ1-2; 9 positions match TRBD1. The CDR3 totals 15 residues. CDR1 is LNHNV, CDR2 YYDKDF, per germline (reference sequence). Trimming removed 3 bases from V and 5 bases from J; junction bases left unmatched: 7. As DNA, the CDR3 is TGTGCCACCAGCAGGGGGGACAGGGATGGGTATGGCTACACCTTC. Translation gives CATSRGDRDGYGYTF. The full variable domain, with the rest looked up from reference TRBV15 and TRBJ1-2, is DAMVIQNPRYQVTQFGKPVTLSCSQTLNHNVMYWYQQKSSQAPKLLFHYYDKDFNNEADTPDNFQSRRPNTSFCFLDIRSPGLGDTAMYLCATSRGDRDGYGYTFGSGTRLTVV.

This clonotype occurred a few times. The CDR3 loop reads CASSLRAVGEQYF. Here the CDR3 DNA reads TGTGCCAGCAGTTTACGGGCCGTAGGCGAGCAGTACTTC. V gene TRBV27 combines with J gene TRBJ2-7; unclear D gene. CDR3 size: 13 residues. V lost 2 bases and J 6 bases, leaving 11 bases between the germline ends. Germline loops: CDR1 MNHEY, CDR2 SMNVEV (reference sequence).

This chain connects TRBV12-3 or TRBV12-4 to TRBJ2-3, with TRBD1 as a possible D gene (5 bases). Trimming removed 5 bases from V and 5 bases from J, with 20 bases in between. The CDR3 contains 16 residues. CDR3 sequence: CASSLSLGHGGDTQYF. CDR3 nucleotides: TGTGCCAGCAGTCTATCGTTAGGACACGGCGGAGATACGCAGTATTTT.

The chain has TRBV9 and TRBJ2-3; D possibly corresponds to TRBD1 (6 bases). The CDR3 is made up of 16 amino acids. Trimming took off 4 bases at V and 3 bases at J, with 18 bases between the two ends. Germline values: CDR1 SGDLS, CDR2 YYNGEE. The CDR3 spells CASSPPDRIGTDTQYF. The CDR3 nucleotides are TGTGCCAGCAGCCCCCCAGACAGGATTGGGACAGATACGCAGTATTTT.

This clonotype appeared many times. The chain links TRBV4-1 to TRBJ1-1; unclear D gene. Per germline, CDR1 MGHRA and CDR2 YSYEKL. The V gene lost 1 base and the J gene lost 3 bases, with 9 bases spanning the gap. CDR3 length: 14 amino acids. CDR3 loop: CASSQGTRDTEAFF. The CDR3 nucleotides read TGCGCCAGCAGCCAAGGCACGCGGGACACTGAAGCTTTCTTT.